These T cell receptor beta chains were read from a single sample in a study of T cells in Graves' hyperthyroidism and ophthalmopathy. TCRdb itself ran the multiplex PCR reads through MiXCR, one entry per CDR3 protein. The sample records hundreds of thousands of distinct CDR3 sequences, approximately 42% being singletons. The source material was peripheral blood or thyroid tissue (not recorded which). Receptor source: an adult man with Graves' disease, either hyperthyroidism or ophthalmopathy (not recorded which). CDR3s include the opening cysteine and the closing phenylalanine or tryptophan. D genes are given only for firm matches. Clone size, where shown, is once, few, many, or a class for clones that have expanded.

D gene	J gene	V gene	CDR3 length	clone size	CDR3 protein	CDR3 DNA
NA	TRBJ1-3	TRBV19	16	NA	CASSLGTGSSGDTIYF	TGTGCCAGTAGTCTCGGGACGGGAAGCTCTGGAGACACCATATATTTT
NA	TRBJ1-2	TRBV9	15	NA	CASSEGWGDGYGYTF	TGTGCCAGCAGTGAAGGGTGGGGGGATGGGTATGGCTACACCTTC
TRBD2	TRBJ2-7	TRBV7-9	14	NA	CASSRREDSYEQYF	TGTGCCAGCAGCCGACGGGAGGACTCCTACGAGCAGTACTTC
TRBD1	TRBJ2-6	TRBV7-9	16	NA	CASSFRDRAVANVLTF	TGTGCCAGCAGCTTCCGGGACAGGGCCGTGGCCAACGTCCTGACTTTC
NA	TRBJ2-5	TRBV20-1	14	few	CSAWDTTWGETQYF	TGCAGTGCTTGGGACACCACCTGGGGGGAGACCCAGTACTTC
TRBD1	TRBJ2-7	TRBV7-9	13	many	CASGDRGLDEQYF	TGTGCCAGCGGCGATAGGGGGCTCGACGAGCAGTACTTC
NA	TRBJ2-7	TRBV29-1	13	NA	CSVSVAGTDTQYF	TGCAGCGTCTCTGTGGCGGGCACAGATACGCAGTACTTC
NA	TRBJ2-2	TRBV6-1	14	few	CASSVTADTGELFF	TGTGCCAGCAGTGTTACGGCAGACACCGGGGAGCTGTTTTTT
TRBD1	TRBJ2-2	TRBV6-5	15	few	CASRVRQGTTGELFF	TGTGCCAGCAGAGTAAGACAGGGGACCACCGGGGAGCTGTTTTTT
NA	TRBJ1-1	TRBV2	12	once	CATRRVNTEAFF	TGTGCCACCCGCAGGGTTAACACTGAAGCTTTCTTT
NA	TRBJ2-7	TRBV5-1	13	NA	CASSSTRTDEQYF	TGCGCCAGCAGCTCGACCAGGACAGACGAGCAGTACTTC
NA	TRBJ2-5	TRBV7-9	16	NA	CASSLARARRAETQYF	TGTGCCAGCAGCTTGGCCCGAGCGAGGAGGGCCGAGACCCAGTACTTC
TRBD1	TRBJ1-3	TRBV12-3/TRBV12-4	15	NA	CASSLGTGAANTIYF	TGTGCCAGCAGTTTAGGGACAGGGGCTGCGAACACCATATATTTT
NA	TRBJ2-3	TRBV2	13	few	CASSALSTDTQYF	TGTGCCAGCAGTGCTCTAAGCACAGATACGCAGTATTTT
NA	TRBJ1-3	TRBV7-8	15	many	CASSLAWASGNTIYF	TGTGCCAGCAGCTTAGCTTGGGCCTCTGGAAACACCATATATTTT
TRBD2	TRBJ2-7	TRBV3-1	17	NA	CASSLAVGTSGIYEQYF	TGTGCCAGCAGCCTGGCAGTCGGGACTAGCGGAATCTACGAGCAGTACTTC
NA	TRBJ2-5	TRBV20-1	13	many	CSAPGQGEQTQYF	TGCAGTGCCCCAGGGCAGGGAGAACAGACCCAGTACTTC
NA	TRBJ1-6	TRBV7-2	18	many	CASSFSTGGSGRRSPLHF	TGTGCCAGCAGCTTTAGTACGGGGGGATCAGGTCGTCGTTCACCCCTCCACTTT
NA	TRBJ1-2	TRBV6-5	13	few	CASSDTGAYGYTF	TGTGCCAGCAGTGACACGGGGGCCTATGGCTACACCTTC
NA	TRBJ1-6	TRBV2	14	NA	CASSFRGSGSPLHF	TGTGCCAGCAGTTTCCGGGGAAGTGGTTCACCCCTCCACTTT
NA	TRBJ1-5	TRBV20-1	18	NA	CSARVGGGGSSSNQPQHF	TGCAGTGCTAGAGTCGGAGGGGGAGGCTCGAGTAGCAATCAGCCCCAGCATTTT
TRBD2	TRBJ2-1	TRBV24-1	16	NA	CATSEPAGGPGDEQFF	TGTGCCACCAGTGAACCAGCGGGAGGGCCTGGAGATGAGCAGTTCTTC
TRBD1	TRBJ1-1	TRBV29-1	15	few	CSVAGGGRRFTEAFF	TGCAGCGTTGCAGGGGGAGGGAGAAGGTTCACTGAAGCTTTCTTT
TRBD1	TRBJ1-1	TRBV11-3	12	NA	CASSPGQAGAFF	TGTGCCAGCAGCCCCGGACAGGCGGGCGCTTTCTTT
TRBD2	TRBJ2-6	TRBV10-3	19	NA	CAISGPRTSGVVGANVLTF	TGTGCCATCAGTGGCCCCAGGACTAGCGGGGTAGTTGGGGCCAACGTCCTGACTTTC
TRBD2	TRBJ2-7	TRBV24-1	15	many	CATSDRTSGRAEQYF	TGTGCCACCAGTGATAGGACTAGCGGGAGAGCCGAGCAGTACTTC
NA	TRBJ1-3	TRBV7-9	14	NA	CASSLMEEGNTTYF	TGTGCCAGCAGCTTAATGGAGGAGGGAAACACCACATATTTT
NA	TRBJ1-4	TRBV20-1	14	few	CSARSDRWGEKLFF	TGCAGTGCTAGATCAGACCGATGGGGTGAAAAACTGTTTTTT
TRBD1	TRBJ2-7	TRBV2	15	NA	CASSFAGTAFYEQYF	TGTGCCAGCAGTTTTGCCGGGACAGCCTTCTACGAGCAGTACTTC
TRBD1	TRBJ1-1	TRBV11-2	14	NA	CASRTTHTGTVAFF	TGTGCCAGCAGAACCACGCACACCGGGACAGTTGCTTTCTTT
NA	TRBJ2-5	TRBV10-3	14	NA	CAISFSYRVQTQYF	TGTGCCATCAGTTTCTCCTACAGGGTACAGACCCAGTACTTC
TRBD1	TRBJ1-2	TRBV7-7	14	many	CASSLVGQVYGYTF	TGTGCTAGCAGCTTAGTAGGACAGGTGTATGGCTACACCTTC
NA	TRBJ2-7	TRBV2	13	NA	CASSAMGDYEQYF	TGTGCCAGCAGTGCGATGGGAGACTACGAGCAGTACTTC
NA	TRBJ1-6	TRBV5-5	15	few	CASSSFRVVTSPLHF	TGTGCCAGCAGTTCGTTCAGGGTAGTCACCTCACCCCTCCACTTT
TRBD1	TRBJ1-1	TRBV19	14	many	CASSIPDRQTEAFF	TGTGCCAGTAGTATCCCGGACAGGCAAACTGAAGCTTTCTTT
TRBD1	TRBJ1-2	TRBV11-2	17	NA	CASSPTPAGTANYGYTF	TGTGCCAGCAGCCCCACCCCCGCCGGGACAGCTAACTATGGCTACACCTTC
TRBD1	TRBJ1-4	TRBV7-2	14	many	CASSRDRGEEKLFF	TGTGCCAGCAGCCGGGACAGGGGCGAGGAAAAACTGTTTTTT
NA	TRBJ2-2	TRBV10-3	13	NA	CAISGISTGELFF	TGTGCCATCAGTGGGATATCCACCGGGGAGCTGTTTTTT
NA	TRBJ2-5	TRBV5-1	11	many	CAAKRGETQYF	TGCGCCGCCAAAAGGGGGGAGACCCAGTACTTC
NA	TRBJ1-6	TRBV9	16	NA	CASSVGDTTYNSPLHF	TGTGCCAGCAGCGTAGGGGACACAACCTATAATTCACCCCTCCACTTT
TRBD1	TRBJ2-7	TRBV10-3	15	NA	CASSLGQGDGYEQYF	TGTGCCAGCAGCCTGGGACAGGGGGACGGCTACGAGCAGTACTTC
NA	TRBJ1-1	TRBV12-3/TRBV12-4	11	few	CASTAGRGAFF	TGTGCCAGCACCGCAGGGAGGGGGGCTTTCTTT
NA	TRBJ2-5	TRBV7-9	14	many	CASSLVAGEETQYF	TGTGCCAGCAGCTTAGTGGCAGGGGAAGAGACCCAGTACTTC
NA	TRBJ1-1	TRBV7-9	13	NA	CASSLFSTTEAFF	TGTGCCAGCAGCTTGTTCAGTACCACTGAAGCTTTCTTT
TRBD1	TRBJ1-3	TRBV10-3	15	few	CASRAGQPSGNTIYF	TGTGCCAGCAGGGCGGGACAGCCGTCTGGAAACACCATATATTTT
NA	TRBJ1-2	TRBV5-5	15	NA	CASSARRAGSYGYTF	TGTGCCAGCAGCGCTAGGAGGGCAGGGAGCTATGGCTACACCTTC
TRBD2	TRBJ2-7	TRBV19	13	many	CASSMGGIHEQYF	TGTGCCAGTAGTATGGGGGGGATCCACGAGCAGTACTTC
NA	TRBJ1-2	TRBV13	15	few	CASSSPSQASYGYTF	TGTGCCAGCAGCTCCCCCTCGCAGGCCTCCTATGGCTACACCTTC
NA	TRBJ1-2	TRBV6-6	14	NA	CASSYSGQRYGYTF	TGTGCCAGCAGTTACTCGGGGCAGCGATATGGCTACACCTTC
NA	TRBJ1-1	TRBV7-3	13	many	CASSPQANTEAFF	TGTGCCAGCAGCCCACAGGCGAACACTGAAGCTTTCTTT
NA	TRBJ1-4	TRBV20-1	13	NA	CSARGGTNEKLFF	TGCAGTGCTAGAGGGGGAACTAATGAAAAACTGTTTTTT
NA	TRBJ1-6	TRBV9	14	once	CASSVRGIDSPLHF	TGTGCCAGCAGTGTCCGGGGGATAGATTCACCCCTCCACTTT
NA	TRBJ1-5	TRBV11-1	15	NA	CASSPEQGSNQPQHF	TGTGCCAGCTCACCAGAACAGGGTAGCAATCAGCCCCAGCATTTT